The 17 T cell receptor beta chains listed next were all sequenced from one sample in a study of shared clonotypes between healthy human individuals. Generated by immunoSEQ multiplex PCR, the TCRdb table keeps only in-frame clones and is missing some. This table has 2 million to 2.5 million clones, roughly 95% appearing once. The sample comprised naive CD4+ T cells sorted from blood. The subset is: CD45RA+ positively selected. Source of these receptors: a man aged 18 to 30 in good health.

V gene TRBV14 combines with J gene TRBJ2-3; TRBD1 agrees at 8 bases. CDR1 and CDR2 (germline): SGHDN, FVKESK. With 5 bases clipped from V and 2 bases from J, the junction kept 6 bases outside the gene matches. CDR3 length: 15 residues. Here the CDR3 reads CASSSLTGVTDTQYF. Here the CDR3 DNA reads TGTGCCAGCAGCTCCCTGACAGGGGTCACAGATACGCAGTATTTT.

This rearrangement joins TRBV6-1 to TRBJ1-6; 7 bases line up with TRBD1. The CDR3 totals 17 residues. Germline V gene lookup returns CDR1 MNHNS and CDR2 SASEGT. The junction had 13 bases not matched to a gene; V was cut back by 2 bases and J by 9 bases. As DNA, the CDR3 is TGTGCCAGCAGTGAATCTCGAGGACAGGTGTCTTTTTCACCCCTCCACTTT. Its translation is CASSESRGQVSFSPLHF.

V usage is TRBV30 and J usage is TRBJ2-1; 10 nucleotides match TRBD2. The CDR3 runs to 14 residues. V shed 6 bases, J shed 1 base, and the junction held 3 bases outside the gene matches. Germline V lookup: CDR1 GTSNPN, CDR2 SVGIG (reference sequence). The CDR3 sequence: CACLAGGSYNEQFF. In DNA form, the CDR3 reads TGTGCCTGTTTAGCGGGGGGTTCCTACAATGAGCAGTTCTTC. Complete variable domain (other parts from reference TRBV30 and TRBJ2-1): SQTIHQWPATLVQPVGSPLSLECTVEGTSNPNLYWYRQAAGRGLQLLFYSVGIGQISSEVPQNLSASRPQDRQFILSSKKLLLSDSGFYLCACLAGGSYNEQFFGPGTRLTVL.

The V and J genes are TRBV4-1 and TRBJ1-3; possible D gene TRBD1, 6 bases. The CDR3 is 15 residues long. V lost 1 base to trimming and J lost 4 bases, with 11 bases between them. Germline V gives CDR1 MGHRA, CDR2 YSYEKL. The CDR3 is CASSQAGAGGNTIYF. In DNA form, the CDR3 reads TGCGCCAGCAGCCAAGCAGGGGCGGGAGGAAACACCATATATTTT.

The J gene is TRBJ1-6, the V gene TRBV6-8, with 8 bases aligning to TRBD1. With V trimmed by 8 bases and J by 5 bases, 11 bases remained unmatched. This CDR3 is 16 amino acids long. Germline V gene data show CDR1 as MNHGY and CDR2 as SAAAGT. This CDR3 is CASLPDRTGHNSPLHF. CDR3 DNA: TGTGCCAGCCTGCCTGATAGGACAGGGCATAATTCACCCCTCCACTTT.

V is TRBV10-2 and J is TRBJ1-1; 7 nucleotides line up with TRBD1. This CDR3 spans 15 amino acids. V lost 1 base, J lost 5 bases, and 7 bases stayed unmatched. Germline loops: CDR1 WSHSY, CDR2 SAAADI. CDR3 DNA: TGCGCCAGCAGTGAGTTCTACAGGGGAAGGACTGAAGCTTTCTTT. Residues: CASSEFYRGRTEAFF.

The chain recombines TRBV18 with TRBJ2-5; the D gene is possibly TRBD2 (6 bases). Trimming took 5 bases from V and 0 from J, leaving 13 bases between them. There are 15 residues in the CDR3. CDR1 is KGHSH and CDR2 is LQKENI in the germline V gene. DNA for the CDR3: TGTGCCAGCTCAGGGGGGACTGGAAACCAAGAGACCCAGTACTTC. As protein: CASSGGTGNQETQYF.

V usage is TRBV30 and J usage is TRBJ1-6; TRBD1 is a possible D gene (5 bases). This CDR3 is built from 14 residues. CDR1 GTSNPN and CDR2 SVGIG come from the germline V gene (reference sequence). V lost 8 bases and J lost 10, with 21 bases in between. The CDR3, as DNA: TGTGCCCTCAACCCGGGGGGACTAAGATCACCCCTCCACTTT. It specifies CALNPGGLRSPLHF. The complete variable domain, with remaining parts taken from reference TRBV30 and TRBJ1-6, reads SQTIHQWPATLVQPVGSPLSLECTVEGTSNPNLYWYRQAAGRGLQLLFYSVGIGQISSEVPQNLSASRPQDRQFILSSKKLLLSDSGFYLCALNPGGLRSPLHFGNGTRLTVT.

V is TRBV7-8 and J is TRBJ1-5; a possible D gene is TRBD1 (5 bases). Looked up from germline, CDR1 is SGHVS and CDR2 is FQNEAQ. Trimming pared 4 bases from V and 4 bases from J, leaving 17 bases between. This CDR3 is built from 16 residues. The CDR3 region is CASSSRFGTQNQPQHF. The CDR3 DNA sequence: TGTGCCAGCAGCTCCCGCTTCGGGACCCAAAATCAGCCCCAGCATTTT.

V is TRBV5-6 and J is TRBJ2-1, with TRBD1 matching 9 bases. The J segment lost 10 bases and the V segment lost 4 bases, leaving 12 bases of the junction unmatched. Looked up from germline, CDR1 is SGHDT and CDR2 is YYEEEE. This CDR3 has 15 residues. The DNA of the CDR3 is TGTGCCAGCAGCCCGACGGGACAGGGTGGCTTGGAGCAGTTCTTC. Amino acids: CASSPTGQGGLEQFF.

The rearrangement uses TRBV10-3 and TRBJ2-2, with a tentative D call TRBD1 (6 bases). The V gene's germline CDR1 is ENHRY and CDR2 SYGVKD. CDR3 size: 13 residues. V shed 8 bases and J shed 6 bases, with 13 bases lying between them. The CDR3 DNA follows: TGTGCCATCTTCCCAGGGGTGGCCGGGGAGCTGTTTTTT. It translates to CAIFPGVAGELFF.

As to this clone: This same CDR3 is encoded by further DNA sequences in the sample. J is TRBJ1-6 and V is TRBV6-1; possibly TRBD1 for D (5 bases). The CDR3 length is 16 residues. Germline V gene sequence: CDR1 MNHNS, CDR2 SASEGT. V dropped 1 base and J dropped 0 bases, with 7 bases sitting between them. CDR3 loop: CASSEGQSSYNSPLHF. The CDR3, as DNA: TGTGCCAGCAGTGAAGGACAGAGCTCCTATAATTCACCCCTCCACTTT.

The chain employs TRBV27 and TRBJ1-5, with D unresolved. Trimming took off 3 bases at V and 3 bases at J, with 9 bases between the two ends. Germline V CDR1 and CDR2: MNHEY, SMNVEV (reference sequence). The CDR3 runs 14 residues. In nucleotides, the CDR3 is TGTGCCAGCAGTTTGTCGCAGTTCAATCAGCCCCAGCATTTT. Protein product: CASSLSQFNQPQHF.

The CDR3 DNA sequence: TGCGCCAGCAGTGGATCCTTGAATTCACCCCTCCACTTT. It translates to CASSGSLNSPLHF. This chain joins TRBV10-1 and TRBJ1-6, with D hard to call. The germline V gene has CDR1 WNHNN and CDR2 SYGVQD (reference sequence). V gave up 4 bases and J gave up 7 bases, with 8 bases separating them. CDR3 length: 13 amino acids.

The chain is built from TRBV5-1 and TRBJ2-3; D is unclear. Trimming cost V 4 bases and J 2 bases, with 11 bases left between them. This CDR3 comprises 14 residues. The germline V gene has CDR1 SGHRS and CDR2 YFSETQ. The chain's CDR3 is CASSEDAHTDTQYF. The CDR3 nucleotides are TGCGCCAGCAGCGAGGACGCACACACAGATACGCAGTATTTT.

This sequence joins TRBV10-3 and TRBJ2-1, with D perhaps TRBD1 (6 bases). The CDR3 loop spans 15 amino acids. Germline assignment: CDR1 ENHRY and CDR2 SYGVKD. V lost 7 bases and J 7 bases, leaving 20 bases between the germline ends. The CDR3 region has the DNA TGTGCCATCAACCCTGGATGGGGGCAAAAGAATGAGCAGTTCTTC. Translating gives CAINPGWGQKNEQFF.

Worth noting for this clone: This specimen includes other DNA sequences encoding the same CDR3. The chain uses TRBV10-3 and TRBJ2-2; TRBD1 aligns across 9 bases. The V gene end was trimmed by 0 bases and the J gene end by 6 bases; junction bases not matched to a gene: 2. In germline, CDR1 is ENHRY, CDR2 SYGVKD. This CDR3 comprises 15 residues. CDR3: CAISESRQGAGELFF. The CDR3 bases are TGTGCCATCAGTGAGTCGAGACAGGGGGCCGGGGAGCTGTTTTTT.